This T cell receptor (beta chain) appears in the sequencing data of a study of shared clonotypes between healthy human individuals (dated by TCRdb to the early 2020s). Notes on the research overall: The cohort included three men and a couple of women between 18 and 49 years of age. The study deeply sequenced blood TCR repertoires of five healthy adults to estimate repertoire size and the extent of clonotype sharing between individuals. Each donor's leukapheresis produced roughly between roughly 0.94 and 9.5 billion PBMCs. To increase sequencing depth and limit assay-specific biases, different laboratories used diverse techniques to prepare libraries and sequence TCR repertoires. For each donor, CD4 naive and CD4 memory were each run on three plates, CD8 naive on two plates, and CD8 memory on one plate. Overall study results and their limits: Larger estimated clonotype richness was generally found for naive subsets than for memory subsets. Compared with non-shared clonotypes, the clonotypes found in all four sorted-subset donors had higher generation probabilities. Pairwise subsampling led to the expectation that sequencing depth would affect the degree of clonotype sharing among donors. Approximately 5% of naive CD4, 3% to 4% of naive CD8, approximately 2.2% of memory CD4, and approximately 0.4% of memory CD8 clonotypes were shared across a few donors. Rarefaction of sorted-subset datasets indicated incomplete sequencing despite the large sequencing depth. Because the study included a small number of donors, the genetic and exposure-history diversity represented was limited. Sampling was restricted to blood, and TCR repertoires in tissues likely differ from the TCR repertoires found in blood.

Healthy HIV-negative adults with no recently reported acute infections or vaccinations were included as donors. Every donor was a Caucasian adult residing in Nashville, Tennessee, USA. CD4+ T cells were enriched through magnetic negative selection, after which naive cells were positively selected on CD45RA and the remaining negative fraction served as the memory subset. Blood was obtained by leukapheresis, after which PBMCs were separated by Ficoll-Histopaque density gradient centrifugation and cryopreserved in liquid nitrogen vapor phase. Purity and quantity of every magnetically sorted T cell population were checked by analytical flow cytometry. Each sorted fraction had its genomic DNA isolated and then quantified by UV absorbance on a Nanodrop 2000c. Using the deep immunoSEQ assay, multiplex PCR amplified TCR CDR3 regions from genomic DNA. For each cell subset, the extracted genomic DNA was distributed evenly across all wells of several immunoSEQ 96-well plates, and each plate served as one replicate. For sorted subsets, 200 to 250 ng genomic DNA, equal to about 30,000 T cell genomes, was loaded into each replicate PCR. Purified libraries were measured with a Qubit 3.0 fluorometer, size-checked on a Bioanalyzer 2100, and measured again with the KAPA Library Quantification kit. Each immunoSEQ 96-well plate was sequenced on its own single-read 150-cycle Illumina NextSeq 550 flow cell. The authors' pipeline ran thus. Because the immunoSEQ output held only junctional sequences and lacked quality scores, the filtering could not match the filtering applied to full-length reads. To assign V/J genes and CDR3, sequences were annotated against IMGT germline references using PyIR, a Python wrapper for IgBLAST v1.9. Reads with weak V/J assignments (E-value above 1e-6), missing CDR3, stop codons, out-of-frame junctions, or ambiguous translated residues were removed. V3J clonotypes were defined as sequences sharing an identical inferred V gene, J gene, and CDR3 amino acid sequence. Percentage overlap between repertoires was calculated by dividing the number of shared unique clonotypes by the size of the smaller repertoire. Richness of each repertoire was evaluated using RTK rarefaction, the Chao1 estimator, and Recon v2.1 estimates of unobserved clonotypes. OLGA was used to compute generation probabilities for all TCRbeta clonotypes that the gDNA method yielded from a few donors. TCRdb stores this immuneACCESS table with in-frame sequences only. Part of the clones is absent; in the studies checked, under half of the shortfall reflects unresolved V genes, and no reason is known for the rest. D and trimming were read from the DNA, whereas the V and J calls and clone size are those reported in that table. Across this sample there are around 700,000 clones, with 60% to 75% seen only once. The ten largest clones capture 1.5% to 2% of the sample.

On this clone: Which antigen it targets is not known. Within one base of it there is no much larger clone, and no base qualities were kept.

Via the germline V gene, CDR1 is SNHLY and CDR2 FYNNEI. The CDR3 runs 13 amino acids, cysteine and phenylalanine included. The kept DNA is CDR3 alone, 39 bases in frame from the first base. V is reduced by 0 bases and J by 8 bases, leaving a spacing of 7 bases between them. Input material: memory CD4+ T cells sorted from blood. The cell subset or site label corresponds to: CD45RA-negative fraction. Recombination joined TRBV2 with TRBJ1-4, and TRBD1 may be the D gene, going by 6 matching bases. The receptor was isolated from a woman in her twenties or thirties in good health. The DNA reads TGTGCCAGCAGTGAAGCTCAGGGGGAAAAACTGTTTTTT. Its protein is CASSEAQGEKLFF.